This T cell receptor (beta chain) was recovered during a study of patients and donors after allogeneic stem cell transplantation. TCRdb processed the RT-PCR reads anew with MiXCR; each CDR3 protein has one entry. The data contain 100,000 to 120,000 distinct CDR3 sequences, roughly 37% of them singletons. There are a few counts of this clonotype. The CDR3 is made up of 16 amino acids. The germline CDR1 and CDR2 sequences are SGHAT and FQNNGV. The V end lost 5 bases, the J end lost 4 bases, and 17 bases lay between the germline ends. This sequence originates from a human donor who was either an allogeneic HSCT recipient or a stem cell or donor lymphocyte infusion donor (not recorded which). It is not recorded whose cells these are; they may come from a transplant donor. The V and J genes are TRBV11-2 and TRBJ1-4, with D uncertain. The sequencing sample was made of blood, either unsorted or a sorted T cell fraction (not recorded which). CDR3 bases: TGTGCCAGCAGCCCCGAAGCCGAAGGCAGTAATGAAAAACTGTTTTTT. Protein: CASSPEAEGSNEKLFF. Full variable domain (outside the CDR3, taken from reference TRBV11-2 and TRBJ1-4): EAGVAQSPRYKIIEKRQSVAFWCNPISGHATLYWYQQILGQGPKLLIQFQNNGVVDDSQLPKDRFSAERLKGVDSTLKIQPAKLEDSAVYLCASSPEAEGSNEKLFFGSGTQLSVL.